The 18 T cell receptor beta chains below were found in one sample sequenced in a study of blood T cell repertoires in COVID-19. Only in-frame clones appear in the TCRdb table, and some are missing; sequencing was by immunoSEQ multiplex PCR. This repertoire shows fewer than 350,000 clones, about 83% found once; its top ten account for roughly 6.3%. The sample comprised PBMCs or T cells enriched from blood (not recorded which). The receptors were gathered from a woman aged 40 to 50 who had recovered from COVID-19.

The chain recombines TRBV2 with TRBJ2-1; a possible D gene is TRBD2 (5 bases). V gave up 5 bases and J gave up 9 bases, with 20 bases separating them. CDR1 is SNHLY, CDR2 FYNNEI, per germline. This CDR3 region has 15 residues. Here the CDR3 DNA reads TGTGCCAGCAGTACGGCAGCGGTCAGAGGAAGTGAGCAGTTCTTC. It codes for CASSTAAVRGSEQFF.

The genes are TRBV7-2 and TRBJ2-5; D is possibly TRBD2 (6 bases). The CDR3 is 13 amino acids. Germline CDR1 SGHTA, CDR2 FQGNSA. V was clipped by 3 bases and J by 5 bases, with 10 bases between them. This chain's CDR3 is CASSFGGMETQYF. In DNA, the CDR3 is TGTGCCAGCAGCTTCGGGGGTATGGAGACCCAGTACTTC.

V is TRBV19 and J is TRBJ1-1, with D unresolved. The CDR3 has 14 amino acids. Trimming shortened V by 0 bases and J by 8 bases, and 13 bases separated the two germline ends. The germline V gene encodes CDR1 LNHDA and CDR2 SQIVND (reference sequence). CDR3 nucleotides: TGTGCCAGTAGTATAGACGGCGGACTGGGCGAAGCTTTCTTT. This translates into CASSIDGGLGEAFF.

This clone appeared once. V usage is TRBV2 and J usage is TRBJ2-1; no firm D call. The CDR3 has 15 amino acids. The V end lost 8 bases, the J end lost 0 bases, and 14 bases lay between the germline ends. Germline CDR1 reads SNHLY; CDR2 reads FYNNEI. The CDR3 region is CASHRSALSYNEQFF. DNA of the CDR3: TGTGCCAGCCACCGGAGCGCTCTCTCCTACAATGAGCAGTTCTTC. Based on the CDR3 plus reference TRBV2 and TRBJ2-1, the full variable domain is EPEVTQTPSHQVTQMGQEVILRCVPISNHLYFYWYRQILGQKVEFLVSFYNNEISEKSEIFDDQFSVERPDGSNFTLKIRSTKLEDSAMYFCASHRSALSYNEQFFGPGTRLTVL.

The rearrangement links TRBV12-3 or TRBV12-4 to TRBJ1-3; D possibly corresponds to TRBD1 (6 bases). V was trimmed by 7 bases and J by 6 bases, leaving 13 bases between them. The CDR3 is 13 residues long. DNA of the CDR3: TGTGCCAGCACCCGGGGGGCTGAAAACACCATATATTTT. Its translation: CASTRGAENTIYF.

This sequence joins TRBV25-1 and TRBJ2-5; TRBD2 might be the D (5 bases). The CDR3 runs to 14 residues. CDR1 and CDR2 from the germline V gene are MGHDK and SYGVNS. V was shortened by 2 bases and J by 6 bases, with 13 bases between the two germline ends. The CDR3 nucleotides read TGTGCCAGCAGTGAACCCGATACTAGAAAGACCCAGTACTTC. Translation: CASSEPDTRKTQYF.

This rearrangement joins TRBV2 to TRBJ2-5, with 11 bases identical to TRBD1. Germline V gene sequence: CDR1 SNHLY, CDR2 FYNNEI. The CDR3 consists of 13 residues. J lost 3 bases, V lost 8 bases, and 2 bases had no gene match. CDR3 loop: CASVGQGEETQYF. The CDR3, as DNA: TGTGCCAGCGTGGGACAGGGGGAAGAGACCCAGTACTTC.

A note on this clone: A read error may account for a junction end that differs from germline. The CDR3 bases are TGTGCCAGCAGGTTATCAGCGCGCGGCTACACCTTC. This codes for CASRLSARGYTF. The rearrangement uses TRBV28 and TRBJ1-2, with no clear D. The CDR3 has 12 amino acids. CDR1 is MDHEN and CDR2 is SYDVKM in the germline V gene.

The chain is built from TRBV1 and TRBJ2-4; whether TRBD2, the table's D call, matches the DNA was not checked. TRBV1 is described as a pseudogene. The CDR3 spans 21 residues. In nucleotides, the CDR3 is TGCACCAGCAGCCAAGATAGGACTAGCGGGAGGAGGGTCCCCGCCAAAAACATTCAGTACTTC. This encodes CTSSQDRTSGRRVPAKNIQYF.

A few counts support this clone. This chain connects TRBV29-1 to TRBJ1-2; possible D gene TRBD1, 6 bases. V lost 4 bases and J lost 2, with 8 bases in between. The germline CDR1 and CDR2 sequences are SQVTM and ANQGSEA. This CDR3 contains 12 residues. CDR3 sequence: CSVGTANYGYTF. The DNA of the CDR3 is TGCAGCGTTGGGACAGCAAACTATGGCTACACCTTC.

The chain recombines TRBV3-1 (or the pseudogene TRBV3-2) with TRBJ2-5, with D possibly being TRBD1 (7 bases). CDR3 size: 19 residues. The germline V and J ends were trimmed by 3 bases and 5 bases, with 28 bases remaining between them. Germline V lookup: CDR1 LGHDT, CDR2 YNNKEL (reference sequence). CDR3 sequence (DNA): TGTGCCAGCAGCCAGCTGACCGCAGGGGGGTCGCCCAGTAGGGAGACCCAGTACTTC. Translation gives CASSQLTAGGSPSRETQYF.

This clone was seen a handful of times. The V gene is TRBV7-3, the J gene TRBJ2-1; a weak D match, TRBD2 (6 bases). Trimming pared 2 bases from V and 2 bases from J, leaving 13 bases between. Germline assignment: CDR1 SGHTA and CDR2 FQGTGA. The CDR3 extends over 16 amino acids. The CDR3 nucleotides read TGTGCCAGCAGCTTATCGGGAGTAGCTGCCTACAATGAGCAGTTCTTC. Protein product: CASSLSGVAAYNEQFF.

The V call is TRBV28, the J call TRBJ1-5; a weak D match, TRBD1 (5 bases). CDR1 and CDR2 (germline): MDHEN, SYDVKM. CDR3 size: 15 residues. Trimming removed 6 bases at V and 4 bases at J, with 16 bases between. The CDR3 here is CASSPTGRANQPQHF. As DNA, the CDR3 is TGTGCCAGCAGCCCAACCGGCAGGGCAAATCAGCCCCAGCATTTT.

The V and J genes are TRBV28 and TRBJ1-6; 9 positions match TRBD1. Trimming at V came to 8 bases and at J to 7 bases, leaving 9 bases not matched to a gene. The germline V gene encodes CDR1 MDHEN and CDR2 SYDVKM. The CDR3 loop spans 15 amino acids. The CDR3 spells CASGLSGTGNSPLHF. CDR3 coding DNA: TGTGCCAGCGGATTATCCGGGACAGGGAATTCACCCCTCCACTTT. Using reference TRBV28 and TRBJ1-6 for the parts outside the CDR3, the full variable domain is DVKVTQSSRYLVKRTGEKVFLECVQDMDHENMFWYRQDPGLGLRLIYFSYDVKMKEKGDIPEGYSVSREKKERFSLILESASTNQTSMYLCASGLSGTGNSPLHFGNGTRLTVT.

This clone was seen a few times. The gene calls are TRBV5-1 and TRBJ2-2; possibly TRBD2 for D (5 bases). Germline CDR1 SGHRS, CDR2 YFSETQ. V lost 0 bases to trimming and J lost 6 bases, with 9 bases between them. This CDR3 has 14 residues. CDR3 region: CASSLALEAGELFF. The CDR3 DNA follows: TGCGCCAGCAGCTTGGCACTAGAGGCCGGGGAGCTGTTTTTT.

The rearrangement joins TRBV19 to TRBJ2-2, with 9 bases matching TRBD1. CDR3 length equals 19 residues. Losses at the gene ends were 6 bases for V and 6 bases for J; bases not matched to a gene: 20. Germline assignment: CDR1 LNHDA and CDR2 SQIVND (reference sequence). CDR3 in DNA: TGTGCCAGTAGGGGCCGGGACAGGGTATCCCCGCTTTACCCCGGGGAGCTGTTTTTT. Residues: CASRGRDRVSPLYPGELFF.

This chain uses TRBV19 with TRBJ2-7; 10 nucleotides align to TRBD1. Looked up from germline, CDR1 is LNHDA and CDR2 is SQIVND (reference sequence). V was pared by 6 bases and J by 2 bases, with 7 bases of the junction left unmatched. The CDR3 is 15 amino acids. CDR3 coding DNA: TGTGCCAGTAGAAAGGGACAGGGGCGAACCTACGAGCAGTACTTC. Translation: CASRKGQGRTYEQYF.

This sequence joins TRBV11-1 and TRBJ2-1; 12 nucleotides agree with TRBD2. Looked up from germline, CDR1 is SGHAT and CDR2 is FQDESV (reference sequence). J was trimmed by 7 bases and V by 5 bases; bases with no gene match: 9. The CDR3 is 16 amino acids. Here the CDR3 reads CASSPLAGGPGNEQFF. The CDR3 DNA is TGTGCCAGCAGCCCTCTAGCGGGAGGGCCGGGGAATGAGCAGTTCTTC.